These T cell receptor beta chains were read from a single sample in a study of Ad26.COV2.S vaccination and SARS-CoV-2 variants. Libraries were prepared by immunoSEQ multiplex PCR; TCRdb keeps only in-frame clonotypes and omits some of them. The sample gives hundreds of thousands of clones, 80% to 90% of which show up once; approximately 5% is in the top ten. The specimen was peripheral blood, collected in a trial of Ad26.COV2.S vaccine versus placebo. The receptors here all came from a person aged 18-60 years who received the Ad26.COV2.S COVID-19 vaccine or a placebo. CDR3s include the opening cysteine and the closing phenylalanine or tryptophan.

V	J	CDR3
TRBV27	TRBJ2-1	CASSFSGGPENEQFF
TRBV4-3	TRBJ1-3	CASSQDTGYSGNTIYF
TRBV24-1	TRBJ2-3	CATSDSTGGGTDTQYF
TRBV11-1	TRBJ2-7	CASSQTDWTGNYEQYF
TRBV11-2	TRBJ2-2	CASVERAIFNGELFF
TRBV5-1	TRBJ2-2	CASSLVSGTNTGELFF
TRBV27	TRBJ1-1	CASSLSGGIGTEAFF
TRBV5-5	TRBJ2-6	CASSLAWDSSSGANVLTF
TRBV29-1	TRBJ2-1	CRGGDWGNEQFF
TRBV23-1	TRBJ1-1	CASSQSGWLAFF
TRBV10-3	TRBJ2-1	CATRDSQFSYNEQFF
TRBV18	TRBJ2-7	CASSPSGRDYEQYF
TRBV6-2/TRBV6-3	TRBJ2-7	CASSRYSGGAFNEQYF
TRBV28	TRBJ2-3	CASSSLAGVTDTQYF
TRBV7-9	TRBJ2-7	CASSLVASSIPTGEEQYF
TRBV5-1	TRBJ2-1	CASRIVDEQFF
TRBV21-1	TRBJ2-3	CASSKCLDPGTGGLAGTSTDTQYF
TRBV7-2	TRBJ1-1	CASSLRRRMNTEAFF
TRBV15	TRBJ1-2	CATSPRGAGYGYTF
TRBV4-1	TRBJ1-1	CASSASGTGNTEAFF
TRBV30	TRBJ2-7	CAWSVGASGSYEQYF
TRBV28	TRBJ2-6	CASRIRGANVLTF
TRBV7-8	TRBJ2-5	CASSSRDRLQETQYF
TRBV18	TRBJ1-4	CASSPQETVVEKLFF
TRBV19	TRBJ1-4	CASSIVPANEKLFF
TRBV5-4	TRBJ2-3	CASSPDRGLALQTDTQYF
TRBV19	TRBJ1-5	CASSMSGNQPQHF
TRBV18	TRBJ2-3	CASSLPGDTQYF
TRBV3-1/TRBV3-2	TRBJ2-3	CASSQDLGGNTDTQYF
TRBV7-3	TRBJ2-7	CASSLYPGYTYEQYF
TRBV4-2	TRBJ2-1	CASSQVSLRGGPDNEQFF
TRBV7-9	TRBJ1-6	CASSLDGSPLHF
TRBV10-1	TRBJ1-6	CASRRQGHSPLHF
TRBV7-3	TRBJ2-2	CASSLTGGNTGELFF
TRBV5-1	TRBJ2-6	CASSTDRASGANVLTF
TRBV5-1	TRBJ1-1	CASRSTGFAEAFF
TRBV7-9	TRBJ2-1	CASSITLAGPDEQFF
TRBV6-2/TRBV6-3	TRBJ2-7	CASSLQPGGARAYYEQYF
TRBV11-2	TRBJ2-1	CASSLWSGSYNEQFF
TRBV5-5	TRBJ2-1	CASSLEDGYNEQFF
TRBV13	TRBJ1-1	CASSPSLGSPGTEAFF
TRBV5-4	TRBJ2-6	CASNIGGANVLTF
TRBV9	TRBJ1-2	CASSVQGESGGYTF
TRBV7-9	TRBJ2-1	CASSLGTGNEQFF
TRBV4-1	TRBJ1-5	CASSQDRDSSQPQHF
TRBV9	TRBJ1-1	CASSETGANTEAFF